This TCR beta chain appears in the sequencing data of a study of memory CD4+ T cells and cytomegalovirus serostatus. On the study more broadly: Donors were healthy Belgian adults, fewer than ten CMV seropositive and approximately 23 seronegative. Whole-study findings and limits: Median bootstrapped AUC for CMV status was just under 0.97 originally, around 0.91 US-trained. CD4+ memory repertoires contained about two fifths of the roughly 160 reported CMV TCRbeta sequences.

This table comes from immunoSEQ multiplex PCR, and its TCRdb copy is limited to in-frame clones, with some not included. The sample holds roughly 64,000 clones, 75% to 80% seen once. Comment on this clone: Its antigen is unknown.

This CDR3 comprises 14 residues. From germline, CDR1 is MDHEN and CDR2 SYDVKM. With 6 bases clipped from V and 8 bases from J, the junction kept 9 bases outside the gene matches. Single viable CD3+CD4+CD8-CD45RO+ cells were sorted as the memory CD4+ T cells. Serostatus was set by detecting CMV pp150, pp28, p38, p52 IgG. The specimen was memory CD4+ T cells from blood. The chain is built from TRBV28 and TRBJ1-4; TRBD1 agrees at 7 bases. The clonotype was recovered from an adult in good health and CMV-seronegative. The CDR3 sequence is CASSSGQDYEKLFF. The CDR3 nucleotides read TGTGCCAGCAGCTCCGGACAGGATTACGAAAAACTGTTTTTT.